The 8 T cell receptor beta chains reported below all come from one sample, sequenced in a study of CD8 T cells in Susac syndrome. A quantity of about 0.5 to 1 ug RNA underwent reverse transcription using random hexamers. TCRdb re-derived calls from the immunoSEQ multiplex PCR reads in MiXCR, one entry per CDR3 protein. The sample consists of more than 150,000 distinct CDR3 sequences, about 96% of them appearing once. The sample taken for sequencing was CD4+ T cells from PBMCs. Receptors were obtained from a human donor with Susac syndrome.

This chain joins TRBV7-8 and TRBJ2-1; a weak D match, TRBD1 (6 bases). Germline V CDR1 and CDR2: SGHVS, FQNEAQ. The CDR3 totals 16 residues. V was pared by 7 bases and J by 3 bases, with 19 bases between. As DNA, the CDR3 is TGTGCCAGCAACCGAAAGGGGGATGAGGGCTACAATGAGCAGTTCTTC. The encoded protein is CASNRKGDEGYNEQFF. Variable domain in full (rest from reference TRBV7-8 and TRBJ2-1): GAGVSQSPRYKVAKRGQDVALRCDPISGHVSLFWYQQALGQGPEFLTYFQNEAQLDKSGLPSDRFFAERPEGSVSTLKIQRTQQEDSAVYLCASNRKGDEGYNEQFFGPGTRLTVL.

The chain combines TRBV6-2 or TRBV6-3 with TRBJ2-7; no clear D. The CDR3 totals 12 residues. Germline V gene sequence: CDR1 MNHEY, CDR2 SVGEGT. V lost 6 bases and J 3 bases, leaving 9 bases between the germline ends. CDR3 protein: CASSDGNYEQYV. Written as DNA, the CDR3 is TGTGCCAGCAGCGACGGCAACTACGAGCAGTACGTC.

The chain uses TRBV16 and TRBJ2-1; unclear D gene. Germline values: CDR1 KGHSY, CDR2 FQNENV. V was pared by 6 bases and J by 0 bases, with 9 bases between. The CDR3 spans 14 residues. The CDR3 nucleotides read TGTGCCAGCAGTGATTGGAGCTCCTACAATGAGCAGTTCTTC. Protein product: CASSDWSSYNEQFF.

V gene TRBV19 combines with J gene TRBJ1-6, with a tentative D call TRBD1 (5 bases). V lost 8 bases and J lost 14, with 16 bases in between. This CDR3 has 12 amino acids. The germline gives CDR1 LNHDA, CDR2 SQIVND (reference sequence). The CDR3 nucleotides read TGTGCCAGTTTGGGGCTGGGCGGAACCCTCCACTTT. This translates into CASLGLGGTLHF.

The CDR3 spells CASSRLDRMGQPQHF. The CDR3 nucleotides read TGTGCCAGCAGCCGCCTAGACAGGATGGGTCAGCCCCAGCATTTT. The rearrangement uses TRBV28 and TRBJ1-5; D perhaps matches TRBD1 (6 bases). The CDR3 has 15 residues. CDR1 and CDR2 from the germline V gene are MDHEN and SYDVKM. Trimming removed 6 bases from V and 6 bases from J, with 18 bases in between.

The CDR3 DNA follows: TGTGCCAGCAGCTCCGCGGGAAGATCGGCGAATGAGCAGTTCTTC. This encodes CASSSAGRSANEQFF. This chain joins TRBV28 and TRBJ2-1, with D maybe TRBD2 (6 bases). The length of the CDR3 is 15 residues. Trimming stripped 6 bases from V and 7 bases from J, with 19 bases between. CDR1 is MDHEN, CDR2 SYDVKM, per germline.

This rearrangement joins TRBV20-1 to TRBJ2-5; TRBD1 agrees at 9 bases. The germline V gene has CDR1 DFQATT and CDR2 SNEGSKA (reference sequence). The J segment lost 2 bases and the V segment lost 2 bases, leaving 6 bases of the junction unmatched. The CDR3 consists of 15 residues. DNA of the CDR3: TGCAGTGCTAGACCAACCGGGACAGGGCAAGAGACCCAGTACTTC. This gives the protein CSARPTGTGQETQYF.

V is TRBV12-3 or TRBV12-4 and J is TRBJ1-1; D ambiguous. The V gene lost 6 bases and the J gene lost 1 base, with 9 bases spanning the gap. CDR3 length: 13 residues. DNA of the CDR3: TGTGCCAGCAGCTTACACCAGAACACTGAAGCTTTCTTT. Its translation: CASSLHQNTEAFF.